A selection of T cell receptor beta chains follows, all from one sample in a study of blood T cell repertoires in COVID-19. Clones were sequenced by immunoSEQ multiplex PCR, and TCRdb holds only the in-frame ones, with some missing. The sample has about 110,000 clones, about four fifths seen once; the top ten hold just over 4%. Sequenced input: peripheral blood. The receptors originated from a woman aged 70-85 years with acute or convalescent COVID-19. Both conserved end residues are part of each CDR3. The D gene is left open where the match is weak. Clone size is shown for a subset of rows, as once, few, many or a class of expanded clone.

clone size	D gene	J gene	V gene	CDR3 DNA	CDR3 protein
-	-	TRBJ1-2	TRBV29-1	TGCAGCGTTCCCAATCCTGACAGCACTAACTATGGCTACACCTTC	CSVPNPDSTNYGYTF
once	-	TRBJ1-4	TRBV28	TGTGCCAGCCGCCCCGGGACACCCTCTGAAAAACTGTTTTTT	CASRPGTPSEKLFF
-	TRBD1	TRBJ1-2	TRBV7-9	TGTGCCAGCAGCTTTACAGGGGGTTATGGCTACACCTTC	CASSFTGGYGYTF
-	-	TRBJ2-5	TRBV7-2	TGTGCCAGCAGCCCCAGGTTCCAAGAGACCCAGTACTTC	CASSPRFQETQYF
-	-	TRBJ2-7	TRBV6-6	TGTGCCAGCAGTAACCTCTACTACGAGCAGTACTTC	CASSNLYYEQYF
-	-	TRBJ2-3	TRBV25-1	TGTGCCAGCAGTCTAACGGGCACAGATACGCAGTATTTT	CASSLTGTDTQYF
-	TRBD1	TRBJ1-1	TRBV6-1	TGTGCCAGCAGTGAATGGAGGGGGCAAACTGAAGCTTTCTTT	CASSEWRGQTEAFF
-	TRBD2	TRBJ2-7	TRBV5-1	TGCGCCAGCAGCTTGGTGGTAGCGGGAGGGTCCGAGCAGTACTTC	CASSLVVAGGSEQYF
-	-	TRBJ2-1	TRBV7-2	TGTGCCAGCAGCAACGGGACACCAGGAGCTGAGCAGTTCTTC	CASSNGTPGAEQFF
-	TRBD1	TRBJ1-4	TRBV7-9	TGTGCCAGCAGCCTTCGGGACAGATATAATGAAAAACTGTTTTTT	CASSLRDRYNEKLFF
-	TRBD1	TRBJ1-5	TRBV19	TGTGCCAGTAGTATAGCGACAGGGGGCGGTCAGCCCCAGCATTTT	CASSIATGGGQPQHF
-	TRBD1	TRBJ1-2	TRBV12-3/TRBV12-4	TGTGCCAGCAGTTTAGGGCAGGGGGGAGGCTACACCTTC	CASSLGQGGGYTF
-	-	TRBJ1-1	TRBV18	TGTGCCAGCTCACCCGGGGGGGCTGCCAACACTGAAGCTTTCTTT	CASSPGGAANTEAFF
-	TRBD2	TRBJ2-1	TRBV7-2	TGTGCCAGCAGCCCTAGCGGGGGGGCCTTGAATGAGCAGTTCTTC	CASSPSGGALNEQFF
-	TRBD1	TRBJ1-5	TRBV30	TGTGCCTGGAGGGGACAGGGGGCAGGTCAGCCCCAGCATTTT	CAWRGQGAGQPQHF
-	-	TRBJ2-2	TRBV30	TGTGCCTGGAGTGGACCCCCGTGGAGGGGCCAGAACACCGGGGAGCTGTTTTTT	CAWSGPPWRGQNTGELFF